What follows are 11 T cell receptor beta chains derived from one specimen sequenced in a study of early T cells in non-severe SARS-CoV-2 infection (dated by TCRdb to the early 2020s). The method behind the library was 5' RACE. Sequencer: NextSeq 500. Using fastp trimming at Q25 and MiXCR clonotype assembly, TCRdb reanalyzed the public sequencing data and kept in-frame beta chains. Rows with one shared CDR3 protein collapse into an entry with the most common genes and DNA. Within this sample are tens of thousands of distinct CDR3 sequences, with 9.5% to 13% of them counted one time only. 8.5% to 10% of the sample goes to the ten largest clones. The sequencing input was whole blood. The receptor source for this set is an adult who was a healthcare worker with PCR-confirmed SARS-CoV-2 infection or an uninfected control (not recorded which).

This clonotype was observed at least ten times. The chain uses TRBV5-1 and TRBJ1-6; TRBD1 is a possible D gene (5 bases). The CDR3 contains 12 residues. Trimming stripped 4 bases from V and 10 bases from J, with 9 bases between. Per the germline V gene, CDR1 is SGHRS and CDR2 is YFSETQ. The DNA for the CDR3 is TGCGCCAGCAGCGAGCCAGGGTCACCCCTCCACTTT. Protein product: CASSEPGSPLHF.

This chain links TRBV7-6 with TRBJ1-3; D possibly corresponds to TRBD1 (5 bases). The CDR3 has 14 residues. From germline, CDR1 is SGHVS and CDR2 FNYEAQ. V was shortened by 2 bases and J by 3 bases, with 8 bases between the two germline ends. The CDR3 nucleotides are TGTGCCAGCAGCTTACCCAGGGATGGAAACACCATATATTTT. This translates into CASSLPRDGNTIYF.

This rearrangement joins TRBV7-2 to TRBJ1-3; D remains ambiguous. This CDR3 has 14 amino acids. Trimming took 2 bases from V and 6 from J, leaving 11 bases between them. Germline V gene lookup returns CDR1 SGHTA and CDR2 FQGNSA. CDR3 loop: CASSLNGPENTIYF. The CDR3 DNA follows: TGTGCCAGCAGCTTAAACGGGCCTGAAAACACCATATATTTT.

This clonotype was observed a single time. The rearrangement links TRBV7-2 to TRBJ2-1, with 10 positions matching TRBD2. Trimming took 5 bases from V and 8 from J; bases not matched to a gene: 9. The CDR3 runs to 15 residues. The germline V gene has CDR1 SGHTA and CDR2 FQGNSA. In DNA, the CDR3 is TGTGCCAGCAGCGTCCAACCGGGGACTAGCGATGAGCAGTTCTTC. Translated: CASSVQPGTSDEQFF. The full variable domain, completed using reference TRBV7-2 and TRBJ2-1, is GAGVSQSPSNKVTEKGKDVELRCDPISGHTALYWYRQSLGQGLEFLIYFQGNSAPDKSGLPSDRFSAERTGGSVSTLTIQRTQQEDSAVYLCASSVQPGTSDEQFFGPGTRLTVL.

This clonotype came up a few times. CDR3 nucleotides: TGTGCCAGCAGCCCCACCGGGACAGGGACCAGTGGCTACACCTTC. Its translation is CASSPTGTGTSGYTF. The V and J genes are TRBV7-9 and TRBJ1-2; 9 bases align to TRBD1. V lost 5 bases, J lost 7 bases, and 11 bases stayed unmatched. This CDR3 is 15 amino acids long. Germline V gene data show CDR1 as SEHNR and CDR2 as FQNEAQ (reference sequence).

This clonotype was seen a handful of times. This chain joins TRBV4-3 and TRBJ2-7; D uncertain. This CDR3 is 16 amino acids long. The V end was cut by 0 bases, the J end by 0 bases, with 12 bases between. Germline V lookup: CDR1 LGHNA, CDR2 YSLEER. The CDR3 DNA follows: TGCGCCAGCAGCCAAGAGTCGGTGACATTCTCCTACGAGCAGTACTTC. Protein sequence: CASSQESVTFSYEQYF.

The sample holds a few counts of this clonotype. In DNA form, the CDR3 reads TGTGCCAGTAGTATGATTCAGGGACGCTACAATGAGCAGTTCTTC. Translated: CASSMIQGRYNEQFF. The chain has TRBV19 and TRBJ2-1; D possibly matches TRBD1 or TRBD2 (5 bases each). Germline values: CDR1 LNHDA, CDR2 SQIVND (reference sequence). V was shortened by 3 bases and J by 3 bases, with 12 bases between the two germline ends. The CDR3 loop spans 15 amino acids.

This clonotype was observed at least ten times. This rearrangement joins TRBV18 to TRBJ1-1; D gene unclear. This CDR3 comprises 12 residues. V lost 2 bases and J 1 base, leaving 2 bases between the germline ends. Germline V lookup: CDR1 KGHSH, CDR2 LQKENI. In nucleotides, the CDR3 is TGTGCCAGCTCACCAGGGAACACTGAAGCTTTCTTT. Protein: CASSPGNTEAFF.

The chain links TRBV4-3 to TRBJ2-7, with 10 bases lining up with TRBD2. V lost 5 bases and J lost 2; bases outside the gene matches: 6. The V gene's germline CDR1 is LGHNA and CDR2 YSLEER. CDR3 size: 15 residues. The DNA for the CDR3 is TGCGCCAGCAGCGCGCAAGCGGGGGGGACCTACGAGCAGTACTTC. It yields the protein CASSAQAGGTYEQYF.

This clonotype was seen ten or more times. The V and J genes are TRBV19 and TRBJ1-5; D ambiguous. V was clipped by 8 bases and J by 2 bases, with 10 bases between them. The CDR3 is 13 residues long. Germline loops: CDR1 LNHDA, CDR2 SQIVND (reference sequence). CDR3: CASESRGNQPQHF. The CDR3 coding sequence is TGTGCCAGTGAGAGTCGGGGCAATCAGCCCCAGCATTTT.

The chain employs TRBV6-4 and TRBJ2-6; the D is unclear. The CDR3 has 15 residues. Per the germline V gene, CDR1 is MRHNA and CDR2 is SNTAGT. V lost 4 bases, J lost 0 bases, and 7 bases lay in between. The CDR3 here is CASSATTSGANVLTF. The CDR3 DNA reads TGTGCCAGCAGTGCAACCACCTCTGGGGCCAACGTCCTGACTTTC.